The entry that follows covers one TCR beta chain sequence. Libraries were prepared by immunoSEQ multiplex PCR; TCRdb keeps only in-frame clonotypes and omits some of them. The sample lists 30,000 to 40,000 clones, approximately 74% seen once, with about 10% in the top ten. The data originate from a study of blood T cell repertoires in COVID-19. The CDR3 extends over 12 amino acids. Germline CDR1 and CDR2: SGHRS and YFSETQ. After removal of 4 bases from V and 6 bases from J, the junction contained 3 bases not matched to a gene. The chain is built from TRBV5-1 and TRBJ1-2; 7 positions match TRBD1. What was sequenced was peripheral blood. The sequence derives from a man in his sixties or seventies with COVID-19, enrolled during active disease. As DNA, the CDR3 is TGCGCCAGCAGCCCCGGGACAGATGGCTACACCTTC. It is translated as CASSPGTDGYTF.